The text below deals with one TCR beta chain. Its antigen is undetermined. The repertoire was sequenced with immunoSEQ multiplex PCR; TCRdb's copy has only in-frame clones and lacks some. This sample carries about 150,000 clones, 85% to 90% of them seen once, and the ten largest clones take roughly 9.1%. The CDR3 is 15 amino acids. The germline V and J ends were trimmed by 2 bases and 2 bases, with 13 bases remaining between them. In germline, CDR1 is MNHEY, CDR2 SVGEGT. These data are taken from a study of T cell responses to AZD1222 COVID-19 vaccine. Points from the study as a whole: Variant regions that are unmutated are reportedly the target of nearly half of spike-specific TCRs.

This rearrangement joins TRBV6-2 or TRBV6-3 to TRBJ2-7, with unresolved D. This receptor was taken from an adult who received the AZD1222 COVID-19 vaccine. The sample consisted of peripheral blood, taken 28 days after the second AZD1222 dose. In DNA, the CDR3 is TGTGCCAGCAGTTACCCCCTGGGCTCAGCCTACGAGCAGTACTTC. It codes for CASSYPLGSAYEQYF.